The 26 T cell receptor beta chains presented below share a single source sample, sequenced in a study of human T cells and chemical hapten exposure. Noted time point: patch test 3, about 24 weeks after DPC sensitization. Treatment in this sample: therapeutic diphenylcyclopropenone sensitization with weekly scalp DPC. One entry per CDR3 protein, called by TCRdb with MiXCR from the RACE reads. The sample lists about 190,000 distinct CDR3 sequences; around 23% were seen once. Sequencing used whole blood, obtained in connection with sensitization to the hapten diphenylcyclopropenone (DPC). The receptors shown here come from a middle-aged woman with alopecia areata. Some clones in this sample may be carry-over from other donors' samples.

This clonotype was counted between two and nine times. This sequence joins TRBV20-1 and TRBJ1-2, with D perhaps matching TRBD1 (5 bases). CDR1 DFQATT and CDR2 SNEGSKA come from the germline V gene (reference sequence). Trimming shortened V by 0 bases and J by 7 bases, and 9 bases separated the two germline ends. The CDR3 runs 12 residues. CDR3 region: CSAREGTAGYTF. DNA for the CDR3: TGCAGTGCTAGAGAAGGGACGGCTGGCTACACCTTC.

This clonotype was detected only a few times. V usage is TRBV7-9 and J usage is TRBJ1-4; 9 nucleotides agree with TRBD1. J was trimmed by 0 bases and V by 4 bases; bases with no gene match: 3. Looked up from germline, CDR1 is SEHNR and CDR2 is FQNEAQ (reference sequence). The CDR3 is 16 amino acids. Written as DNA, the CDR3 is TGTGCCAGCAGCTCACGGGACAGGGCAACTAATGAAAAACTGTTTTTT. Residues: CASSSRDRATNEKLFF.

The table lists this clonotype with a few counts. In DNA form, the CDR3 reads TGCGCCAGCAGCTTGGACCAGCAGAAAGCTTTCTTT. It is translated as CASSLDQQKAFF. The chain carries TRBV5-1 and TRBJ1-1; the D is unclear. The ends were cut back, 0 bases at V and 9 bases at J, with 9 bases in the middle. CDR3 size: 12 residues. Germline V CDR1 and CDR2: SGHRS, YFSETQ.

V usage is TRBV10-3 and J usage is TRBJ1-1; D is uncertain. Trimming took 9 bases from V and 2 from J, leaving 13 bases between them. The V gene's germline CDR1 is ENHRY and CDR2 SYGVKD. CDR3 length: 13 residues. The CDR3 DNA sequence: TGTGCCATTAGGGCAGGCTTCAACACTGAAGCTTTCTTT. Protein sequence: CAIRAGFNTEAFF.

The CDR3 region has the DNA TGTGCCAGCAGACTGAAGAGTGAAGCTTTCTTT. This translates into CASRLKSEAFF. The rearrangement links TRBV12-3 or TRBV12-4 to TRBJ1-1, with no clear D. V lost 6 bases, J lost 7 bases, and 9 bases lay in between. CDR3 length equals 11 residues.

This clonotype was recorded a few times. The chain employs TRBV2 and TRBJ2-7; the match to TRBD1 covers 7 bases. Losses at the gene ends were 9 bases for V and 3 bases for J; bases not matched to a gene: 5. The CDR3 covers 12 residues. In germline, CDR1 is SNHLY, CDR2 FYNNEI. CDR3 residues: CASTQGSYEQYF. The CDR3 bases are TGTGCCAGTACACAGGGGAGCTACGAGCAGTACTTC.

The chain recombines TRBV6-5 with TRBJ2-7; the D is unclear. With 8 bases removed from V and 6 bases from J, the gap between germline ends came to 11 bases. CDR1 and CDR2 (germline): MNHEY, SVGAGI. CDR3 length: 11 residues. Here the CDR3 reads CASGWGLEQYF. CDR3 DNA: TGTGCCAGCGGATGGGGTCTCGAGCAGTACTTC.

This clonotype occurred once. The chain joins TRBV7-3 to TRBJ1-2; D unresolved. Trimming stripped 0 bases from V and 2 bases from J, with 7 bases between. This CDR3 spans 14 amino acids. Germline CDR1 SGHTA, CDR2 FQGTGA. The CDR3 DNA reads as TGTGCCAGCAGCTTAACCAAGGAGAACTATGGCTACACCTTC. Translated: CASSLTKENYGYTF.

The chain has TRBV7-2 and TRBJ2-7, with D unresolved. Germline V CDR1 and CDR2: SGHTA, FQGNSA. The CDR3 is 14 amino acids. V was cut by 3 bases and J by 0 bases, with 9 bases left in between. The CDR3 DNA reads as TGTGCCAGCAGCTTGGGTCCCAGCTCCTACGAGCAGTACTTC. Residues: CASSLGPSSYEQYF.

This clonotype turned up a few times. The chain has TRBV29-1 and TRBJ2-7; TRBD2 aligns across 10 bases. The J segment lost 0 bases and the V segment lost 1 base, leaving 3 bases of the junction unmatched. The germline gives CDR1 SQVTM, CDR2 ANQGSEA. This CDR3 is 15 amino acids long. CDR3: CSVEAAGGVSYEQYF. The CDR3, as DNA: TGCAGCGTTGAAGCAGCGGGAGGGGTCTCCTACGAGCAGTACTTC.

This chain connects TRBV7-2 to TRBJ2-2; possible D gene TRBD2, 6 bases. The CDR3 contains 15 residues. V was trimmed by 5 bases and J by 4 bases, leaving 14 bases between them. Germline V lookup: CDR1 SGHTA, CDR2 FQGNSA. CDR3 sequence: CASSVLARSTGELFF. CDR3 sequence (DNA): TGTGCCAGCAGCGTGCTAGCGAGAAGCACCGGGGAGCTGTTTTTT.

There are a few counts of this clonotype. The chain is built from TRBV24-1 and TRBJ2-1; TRBD1 is a possible D gene (6 bases). Germline V gives CDR1 KGHDR, CDR2 SFDVKD. The CDR3 extends over 15 amino acids. V shed 3 bases and J shed 6 bases, with 14 bases lying between them. The CDR3 is CATSDQQGVVNEQFF. The CDR3 DNA follows: TGTGCCACCAGTGATCAACAGGGAGTGGTCAATGAGCAGTTCTTC.

This clonotype was detected a few times. J is TRBJ2-3 and V is TRBV29-1, with no clear D. This CDR3 comprises 13 residues. Deletions cut 3 bases from V and 2 bases from J, with 9 bases between. Looked up from germline, CDR1 is SQVTM and CDR2 is ANQGSEA. Written as DNA, the CDR3 is TGCAGCGTTGATTATCCCTACACAGATACGCAGTATTTT. The encoded protein is CSVDYPYTDTQYF.

This clonotype was seen only once. The V gene is TRBV6-6, the J gene TRBJ2-7; TRBD2 matches 9 bases. J gave up 2 bases and V 6 bases, and 5 bases lay outside the gene matches. Germline CDR1 MNHNY, CDR2 SVGAGI (reference sequence). The CDR3 length is 14 residues. CDR3 region: CASRSSGAPYEQYF. CDR3 nucleotides: TGTGCCAGCAGATCTAGCGGGGCCCCCTACGAGCAGTACTTC.

The sample holds a few counts of this clonotype. This rearrangement joins TRBV21-1 to TRBJ2-3. TRBV21-1 is a listed pseudogene. This CDR3 is 10 amino acids long. CDR3 in DNA: TGTGCCAGCTCCGACTTACGCACAGCTTTT. Amino acids: CASSDLRTAF.

This clonotype has just a few counts. The genes are TRBV4-1 and TRBJ2-3; 11 bases map to TRBD2. J lost 2 bases, V lost 4 bases, and 11 bases had no gene match. Germline V gene lookup returns CDR1 MGHRA and CDR2 YSYEKL. The CDR3 consists of 18 residues. CDR3 region: CASSLGSLAGGITDTQYF. The CDR3 DNA sequence: TGCGCCAGCAGCCTCGGGTCCCTAGCGGGAGGAATCACAGATACGCAGTATTTT.

This rearrangement joins TRBV10-3 to TRBJ2-1, with no clear D. CDR3 length equals 14 residues. The germline V gene has CDR1 ENHRY and CDR2 SYGVKD. Between the trimmed V and J ends, which lost 10 bases and 0 bases, there was a span of 13 bases. The CDR3 nucleotides are TGTGCCACGGCTAGGGCTAGCTCCTACAATGAGCAGTTCTTC. This gives the protein CATARASSYNEQFF.

The J gene is TRBJ1-6, the V gene TRBV27; D remains unclear. The V end lost 2 bases, the J end lost 7 bases, and 3 bases lay between the germline ends. This CDR3 contains 12 residues. CDR1 and CDR2 (germline): MNHEY, SMNVEV (reference sequence). The CDR3 loop is CASSLLNSPLHF. DNA for the CDR3: TGTGCCAGCAGTTTACTAAATTCACCCCTCCACTTT.

This clonotype has a handful of counts. This chain uses TRBV29-1 with TRBJ2-3; 8 bases agree with TRBD1. J was trimmed by 2 bases and V by 7 bases; bases with no gene match: 11. The CDR3 is made up of 15 amino acids. Germline CDR1 SQVTM, CDR2 ANQGSEA. The CDR3 reads CSAEPATGVTDTQYF. As DNA, the CDR3 is TGCAGCGCTGAGCCGGCGACAGGGGTCACAGATACGCAGTATTTT.

The chain links TRBV29-1 to TRBJ1-2, with D perhaps TRBD1 (6 bases). The ends were cut back, 5 bases at V and 6 bases at J, with 7 bases in the middle. The CDR3 extends over 10 amino acids. The germline V gene has CDR1 SQVTM and CDR2 ANQGSEA. CDR3 amino acids: CSVRQDGYTF. DNA for the CDR3: TGCAGCGTTCGACAGGATGGCTACACCTTC.

This clonotype was detected a few times. This sequence joins TRBV27 and TRBJ1-1; no reliable D call. V was cut by 5 bases and J by 11 bases, with 12 bases left in between. The CDR3 runs to 11 residues. Germline V CDR1 and CDR2: MNHEY, SMNVEV (reference sequence). The CDR3 coding sequence is TGTGCCAGCAGTACCCGCCGGACGGCTTTCTTT. It encodes CASSTRRTAFF.

The chain uses TRBV2 and TRBJ1-5; D not certain. Germline CDR1 is SNHLY and CDR2 is FYNNEI. This CDR3 contains 15 residues. V was cut by 1 base and J by 8 bases, with 15 bases left in between. This CDR3 is CASSEDPPGTKPQHF. The CDR3 DNA reads as TGTGCCAGCAGTGAAGACCCGCCAGGTACAAAGCCCCAGCATTTT.

The chain employs TRBV7-2 and TRBJ1-5; possible D gene TRBD1, 5 bases. V was trimmed by 5 bases and J by 4 bases, leaving 9 bases between them. Germline-derived CDR1 and CDR2 are SGHTA and FQGNSA. The CDR3 loop spans 13 amino acids. The CDR3 DNA reads TGTGCCAGCAGCATGGGGGAAAATCAGCCCCAGCATTTT. Protein sequence: CASSMGENQPQHF.

The genes are TRBV12-3 or TRBV12-4 and TRBJ2-1; a weak D match, TRBD2 (6 bases). Trimming left V 4 bases short and J 6 bases short, with 16 bases between. CDR3 length: 15 amino acids. The CDR3 sequence: CASSSRRAAANEQFF. The CDR3 DNA reads TGTGCCAGCAGTTCCCGGAGGGCCGCCGCCAATGAGCAGTTCTTC.

This clonotype has only a few counts. The V and J genes are TRBV30 and TRBJ1-5; a weak D match, TRBD1 (5 bases). The V gene's germline CDR1 is GTSNPN and CDR2 SVGIG (reference sequence). The CDR3 is 13 amino acids. The germline V and J ends were trimmed by 6 bases and 1 base, with 10 bases remaining between them. The CDR3 reads CACSRDSNQPQHF. For the CDR3, the DNA is TGTGCCTGTTCAAGGGACAGCAATCAGCCCCAGCATTTT.

This clonotype was seen more than once but under ten times. This chain joins TRBV7-2 and TRBJ1-3; a possible D gene is TRBD1 (5 bases). Looked up from germline, CDR1 is SGHTA and CDR2 is FQGNSA. The CDR3 consists of 13 residues. Between the trimmed V and J ends, which lost 8 bases and 9 bases, there was a span of 17 bases. The CDR3: CASRSGAGSTIYF. CDR3 bases: TGTGCCAGCCGTTCCGGGGCTGGGAGCACCATATATTTT.